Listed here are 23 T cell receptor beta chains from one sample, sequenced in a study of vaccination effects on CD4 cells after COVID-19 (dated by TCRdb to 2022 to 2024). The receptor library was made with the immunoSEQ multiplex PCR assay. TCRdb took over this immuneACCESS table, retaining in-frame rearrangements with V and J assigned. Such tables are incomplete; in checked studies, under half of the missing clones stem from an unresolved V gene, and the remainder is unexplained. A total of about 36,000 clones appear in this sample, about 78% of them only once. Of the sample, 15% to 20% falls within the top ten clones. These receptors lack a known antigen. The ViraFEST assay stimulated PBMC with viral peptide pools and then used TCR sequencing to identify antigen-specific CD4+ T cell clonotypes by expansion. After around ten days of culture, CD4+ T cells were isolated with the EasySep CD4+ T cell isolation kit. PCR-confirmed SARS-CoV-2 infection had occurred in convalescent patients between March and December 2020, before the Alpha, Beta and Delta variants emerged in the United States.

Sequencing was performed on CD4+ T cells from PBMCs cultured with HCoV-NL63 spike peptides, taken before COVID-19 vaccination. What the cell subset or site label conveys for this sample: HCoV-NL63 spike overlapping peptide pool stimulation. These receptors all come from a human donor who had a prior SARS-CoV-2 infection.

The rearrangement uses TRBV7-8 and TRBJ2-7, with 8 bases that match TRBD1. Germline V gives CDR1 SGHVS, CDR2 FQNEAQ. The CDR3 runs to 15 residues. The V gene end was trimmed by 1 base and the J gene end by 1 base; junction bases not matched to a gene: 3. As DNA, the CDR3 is TGTGCCAGCAGCTTAGAGCAGGGGGCTTCCTACGAGCAGTACTTC. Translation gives CASSLEQGASYEQYF.

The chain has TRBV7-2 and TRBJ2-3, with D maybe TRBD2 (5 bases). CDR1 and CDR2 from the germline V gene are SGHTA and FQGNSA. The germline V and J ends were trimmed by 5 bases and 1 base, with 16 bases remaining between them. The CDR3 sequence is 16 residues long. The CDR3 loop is CASSLGGLGGTDTQYF. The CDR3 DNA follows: TGTGCCAGCAGCCTAGGCGGGCTCGGGGGCACAGATACGCAGTATTTT.

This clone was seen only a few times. The CDR3 nucleotides read TGTGCCAGCAGCTTAGGTATACGGGGGACCCAAGAGACCCAGTACTTC. It yields the protein CASSLGIRGTQETQYF. This chain joins TRBV7-8 and TRBJ2-5; a possible D gene is TRBD2 (6 bases). Germline values: CDR1 SGHVS, CDR2 FQNEAQ. The V end lost 1 base, the J end lost 1 base, and 13 bases lay between the germline ends. The CDR3 consists of 16 residues. The full variable domain, completed using reference TRBV7-8 and TRBJ2-5, is GAGVSQSPRYKVAKRGQDVALRCDPISGHVSLFWYQQALGQGPEFLTYFQNEAQLDKSGLPSDRFFAERPEGSVSTLKIQRTQQEDSAVYLCASSLGIRGTQETQYFGPGTRLLVL.

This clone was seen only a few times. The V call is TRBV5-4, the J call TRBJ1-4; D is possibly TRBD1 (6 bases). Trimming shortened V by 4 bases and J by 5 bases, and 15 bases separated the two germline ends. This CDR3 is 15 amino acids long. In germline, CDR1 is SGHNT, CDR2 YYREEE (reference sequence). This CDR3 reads CASSKKTGDNEKLFF. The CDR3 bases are TGTGCCAGCAGCAAAAAGACAGGAGACAATGAAAAACTGTTTTTT.

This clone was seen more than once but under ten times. The CDR3 DNA reads as TGTGCCAGCAGCTCCTCAGGGGCTGTCCAAGAGACCCAGTACTTC. The encoded protein is CASSSSGAVQETQYF. The chain links TRBV7-3 to TRBJ2-5, with D tentatively TRBD1 (6 bases). V was trimmed by 4 bases and J by 1 base, leaving 13 bases between them. The CDR3 loop spans 15 amino acids. The germline V gene encodes CDR1 SGHTA and CDR2 FQGTGA.

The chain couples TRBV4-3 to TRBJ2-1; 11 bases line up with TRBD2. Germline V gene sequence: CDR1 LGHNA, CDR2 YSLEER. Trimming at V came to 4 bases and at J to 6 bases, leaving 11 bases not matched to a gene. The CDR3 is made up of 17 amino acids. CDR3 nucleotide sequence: TGCGCCAGCAGCCCGTACAAAAATAGCGGGAGGGGCAATGAGCAGTTCTTC. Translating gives CASSPYKNSGRGNEQFF.

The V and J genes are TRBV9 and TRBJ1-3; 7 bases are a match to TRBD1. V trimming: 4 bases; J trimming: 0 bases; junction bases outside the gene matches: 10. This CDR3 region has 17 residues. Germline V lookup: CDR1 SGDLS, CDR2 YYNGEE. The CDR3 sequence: CASSSLQGTDSGNTIYF. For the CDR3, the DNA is TGTGCCAGCAGCTCCCTTCAGGGGACAGACTCTGGAAACACCATATATTTT.

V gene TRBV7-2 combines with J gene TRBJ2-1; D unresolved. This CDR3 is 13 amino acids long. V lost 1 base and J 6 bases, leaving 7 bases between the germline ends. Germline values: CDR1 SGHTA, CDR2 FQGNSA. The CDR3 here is CASSLGLLNEQFF. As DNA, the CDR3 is TGTGCCAGCAGCTTAGGTCTCCTCAATGAGCAGTTCTTC.

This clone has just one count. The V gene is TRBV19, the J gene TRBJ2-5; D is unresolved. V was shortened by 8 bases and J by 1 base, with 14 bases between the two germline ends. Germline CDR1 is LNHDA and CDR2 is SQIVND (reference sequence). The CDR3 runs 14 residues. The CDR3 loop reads CASSRTGAQETQYF. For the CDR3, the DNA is TGTGCCAGTTCCCGTACCGGTGCCCAAGAGACCCAGTACTTC.

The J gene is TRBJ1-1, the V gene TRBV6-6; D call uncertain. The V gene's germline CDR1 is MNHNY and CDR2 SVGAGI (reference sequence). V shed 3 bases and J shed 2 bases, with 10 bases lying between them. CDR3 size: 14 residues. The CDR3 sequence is CASSYQAANTEAFF. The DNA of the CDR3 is TGTGCCAGCAGTTATCAGGCGGCAAACACTGAAGCTTTCTTT.

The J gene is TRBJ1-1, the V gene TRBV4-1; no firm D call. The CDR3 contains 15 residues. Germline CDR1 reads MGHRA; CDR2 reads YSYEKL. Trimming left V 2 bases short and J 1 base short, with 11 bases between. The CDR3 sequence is CASSQIGRRNTEAFF. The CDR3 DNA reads TGCGCCAGCAGCCAAATTGGACGGAGGAACACTGAAGCTTTCTTT.

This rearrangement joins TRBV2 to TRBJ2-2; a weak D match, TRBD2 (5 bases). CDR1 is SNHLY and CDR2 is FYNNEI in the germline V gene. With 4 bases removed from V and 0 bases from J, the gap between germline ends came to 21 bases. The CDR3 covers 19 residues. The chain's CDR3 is CASSGATGVKEANTGELFF. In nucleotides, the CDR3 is TGTGCCAGCAGTGGAGCGACCGGGGTTAAGGAAGCGAACACCGGGGAGCTGTTTTTT.

CDR3 amino acids: CASSTGVGETQYF. CDR3 bases: TGTGCCAGCAGTACCGGGGTTGGGGAGACCCAGTACTTC. The rearrangement uses TRBV2 and TRBJ2-5, with D perhaps TRBD2 (5 bases). Trimming removed 5 bases from V and 5 bases from J, with 12 bases in between. Per germline, CDR1 SNHLY and CDR2 FYNNEI. The CDR3 length is 13 residues.

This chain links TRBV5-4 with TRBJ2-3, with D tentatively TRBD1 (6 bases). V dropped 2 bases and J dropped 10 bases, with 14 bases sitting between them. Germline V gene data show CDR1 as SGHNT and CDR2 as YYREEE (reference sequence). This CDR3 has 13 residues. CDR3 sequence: CASSLSSDSPQYF. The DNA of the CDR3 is TGTGCCAGCAGCTTATCTTCGGACAGTCCGCAGTATTTT.

CDR3 DNA: TGTGCCAGCAGCTTATTGTCGGACTATGGCTACACCTTC. Translation: CASSLLSDYGYTF. This chain joins TRBV7-2 and TRBJ1-2, with unresolved D. V was pared by 2 bases and J by 3 bases, with 7 bases between. The CDR3 sequence is 13 residues long. Per germline, CDR1 SGHTA and CDR2 FQGNSA.

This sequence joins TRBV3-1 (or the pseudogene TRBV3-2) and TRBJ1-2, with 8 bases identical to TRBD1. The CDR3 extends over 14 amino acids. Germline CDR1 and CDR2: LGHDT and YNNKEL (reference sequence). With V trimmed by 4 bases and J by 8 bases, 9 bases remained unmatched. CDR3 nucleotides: TGTGCCAGCAGCCTCCCACAGGGGGTGGGGGGCTACACCTTC. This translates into CASSLPQGVGGYTF.

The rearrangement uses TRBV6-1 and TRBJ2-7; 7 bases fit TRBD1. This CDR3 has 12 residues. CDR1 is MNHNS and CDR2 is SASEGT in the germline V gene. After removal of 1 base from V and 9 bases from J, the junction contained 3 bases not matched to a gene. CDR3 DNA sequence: TGTGCCAGCAGTGAAGACCGGACAGGGCAGTACTTC. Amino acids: CASSEDRTGQYF.

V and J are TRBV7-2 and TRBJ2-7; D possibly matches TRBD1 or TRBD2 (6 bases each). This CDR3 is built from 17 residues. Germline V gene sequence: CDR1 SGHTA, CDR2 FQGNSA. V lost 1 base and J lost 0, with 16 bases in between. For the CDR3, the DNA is TGTGCCAGCAGCTTAGAGGGGGGACTGATAAGCTCCTACGAGCAGTACTTC. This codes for CASSLEGGLISSYEQYF.

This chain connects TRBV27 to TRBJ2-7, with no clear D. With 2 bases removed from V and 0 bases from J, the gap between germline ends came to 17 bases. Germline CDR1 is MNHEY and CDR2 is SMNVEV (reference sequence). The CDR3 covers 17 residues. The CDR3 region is CASSLRVGQVISYEQYF. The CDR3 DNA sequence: TGTGCCAGCAGTTTAAGGGTCGGGCAGGTTATCTCCTACGAGCAGTACTTC.

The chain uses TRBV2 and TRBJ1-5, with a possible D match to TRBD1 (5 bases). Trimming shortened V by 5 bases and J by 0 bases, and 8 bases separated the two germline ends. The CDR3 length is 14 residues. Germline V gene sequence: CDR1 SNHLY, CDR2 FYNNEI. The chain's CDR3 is CASSQRGSNQPQHF. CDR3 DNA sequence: TGTGCCAGCAGTCAAAGGGGTAGCAATCAGCCCCAGCATTTT.

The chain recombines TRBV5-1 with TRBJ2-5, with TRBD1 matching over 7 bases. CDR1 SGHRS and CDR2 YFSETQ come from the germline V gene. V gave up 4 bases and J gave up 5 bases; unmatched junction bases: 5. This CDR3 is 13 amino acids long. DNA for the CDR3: TGCGCCAGCAGCAGGGGGCCGGGGGAGACCCAGTACTTC. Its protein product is CASSRGPGETQYF. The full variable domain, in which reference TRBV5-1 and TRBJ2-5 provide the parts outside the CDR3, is KAGVTQTPRYLIKTRGQQVTLSCSPISGHRSVSWYQQTPGQGLQFLFEYFSETQRNKGNFPGRFSGRQFSNSRSEMNVSTLELGDSALYLCASSRGPGETQYFGPGTRLLVL.

CDR3 in amino acids: CASSPTGGGPYNEQFF. In DNA form, the CDR3 reads TGTGCCAGCAGCCCCACTGGCGGGGGGCCCTACAATGAGCAGTTCTTC. J is TRBJ2-1 and V is TRBV7-2, with 8 bases that match TRBD2. Losses at the gene ends were 5 bases for V and 2 bases for J; bases not matched to a gene: 8. The CDR3 is made up of 16 amino acids. CDR1 and CDR2 from the germline V gene are SGHTA and FQGNSA.

The CDR3 protein is CATSRGSQETQYF. The CDR3 DNA follows: TGTGCCACCAGCAGAGGCAGCCAAGAGACCCAGTACTTC. The rearrangement joins TRBV15 to TRBJ2-5; D gene ambiguous. The CDR3 covers 13 residues. The germline CDR1 and CDR2 sequences are LNHNV and YYDKDF (reference sequence). The V end lost 1 base, the J end lost 1 base, and 4 bases lay between the germline ends.